This T cell receptor (beta chain) emerged from a study of regulatory T cells in long-lasting Graves disease. About the research overall: In persistent Graves' disease, antithyroid drugs had been taken for over 5 years and TSH receptor antibodies stayed positive. Regarding the study as a whole: TRBV28, TRBJ1-2 and TRBJ2-5 were segments that persistent disease favored. Patients with persistent disease shared around 2,700 public clonotypes, outpacing the roughly 950 shared by new patients.

A word on this clonotype: Its target is unknown.

Unmatched junction bases numbered 6, after V lost 3 bases and J lost 0 bases. The CDR3 is made up of 15 amino acids. The germline V gene encodes CDR1 DFQATT and CDR2 SNEGSKA (reference sequence). Time point reported: persistent/refractory GD, antithyroid drugs over 5 years with positive TRAb. Making the TCR library involved RNA that had been extracted from PBMCs. Tubes containing EDTA received around 9.9 milliliters of drawn peripheral blood. Researchers made TCR beta libraries by using iRepertoire HTBI primers and running Arm-PCR on CDR3 regions. A single record per CDR3 protein comes from TCRdb applying MiXCR to the multiplex PCR reads. The sample shows some 450,000 distinct CDR3 sequences, about 20% of them seen only once.

The sample consisted of peripheral blood mononuclear cells (PBMCs), taken when the disease was refractory, from a patient treated with antithyroid drugs. This receptor was taken from a female donor with Graves disease. This chain links TRBV20-1 with TRBJ2-7; 9 bases map to TRBD2. The CDR3 is CSARGLAGNSYEQYF. Written as DNA, the CDR3 is TGCAGTGCTAGGGGTCTAGCGGGAAACTCCTACGAGCAGTACTTC.